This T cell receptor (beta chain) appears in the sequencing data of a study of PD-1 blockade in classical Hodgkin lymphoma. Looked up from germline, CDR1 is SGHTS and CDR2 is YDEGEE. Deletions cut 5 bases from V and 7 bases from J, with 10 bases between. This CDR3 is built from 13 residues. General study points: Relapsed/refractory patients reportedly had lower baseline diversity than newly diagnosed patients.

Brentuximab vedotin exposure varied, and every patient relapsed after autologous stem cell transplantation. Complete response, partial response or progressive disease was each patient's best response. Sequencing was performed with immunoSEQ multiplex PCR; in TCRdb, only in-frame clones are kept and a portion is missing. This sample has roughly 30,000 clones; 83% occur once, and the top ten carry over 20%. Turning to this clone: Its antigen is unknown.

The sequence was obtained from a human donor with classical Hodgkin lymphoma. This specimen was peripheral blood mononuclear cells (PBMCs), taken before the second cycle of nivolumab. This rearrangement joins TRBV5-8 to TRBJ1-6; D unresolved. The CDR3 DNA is TGTGCCAGCAGTTCCCGGTACAATTCACCCCTCCACTTT. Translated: CASSSRYNSPLHF.